This T cell receptor beta chain originates from a study of cytomegalovirus exposure and HLA in healthy donors. Trimming at V came to 3 bases and at J to 7 bases, leaving 10 bases not matched to a gene. Germline loops: CDR1 KGHSH, CDR2 LQKENI. The CDR3 covers 16 residues. Researchers ran the PCR with 60 Vbeta and 13 Jbeta primers. Clones were sequenced by immunoSEQ multiplex PCR, and TCRdb holds only the in-frame ones, with some missing. This table holds 150,000 to 160,000 clones, approximately 84% found once. The receptor's source is a woman between 18 and 29 years old in good health and CMV-seronegative. Sequenced material: PBMCs. The chain is built from TRBV18 and TRBJ1-4; TRBD1 matches 8 bases. The CDR3 is CASSPSAGGVREKLFF. The DNA for the CDR3 is TGTGCCAGCTCACCGTCGGCAGGGGGCGTGCGTGAAAAACTGTTTTTT.